Listed here are 23 T cell receptor beta chains from one sample, sequenced in a study of shared clonotypes between healthy human individuals. Repertoires were generated with immunoSEQ multiplex PCR, while TCRdb's copy carries only in-frame clones and drops some. Here the sample spans about 2 million clones, roughly 95% being singletons. Sequenced sample: naive CD4+ T cells sorted from blood. As to subset: CD45RA+ positively selected. Every receptor here comes from a man younger than 30 in good health.

The count of this clone is one. The chain combines TRBV18 with TRBJ2-7, with D uncertain. Germline V lookup: CDR1 KGHSH, CDR2 LQKENI. The length of the CDR3 is 13 residues. V lost 4 bases to trimming and J lost 2 bases, with 9 bases between them. CDR3 bases: TGTGCCAGCTCACTTGCCAGCACCTACGAGCAGTACTTC. Translated: CASSLASTYEQYF.

V usage is TRBV5-6 and J usage is TRBJ2-3; unclear D gene. Trimming pared 1 base from V and 1 base from J, leaving 10 bases between. The CDR3 consists of 15 residues. Germline-derived CDR1 and CDR2 are SGHDT and YYEEEE. The CDR3 loop is CASSLRSFGTDTQYF. CDR3 coding DNA: TGTGCCAGCAGCTTGCGGAGTTTCGGCACAGATACGCAGTATTTT.

V is TRBV9 and J is TRBJ2-7, with D unclear. CDR1 SGDLS and CDR2 YYNGEE come from the germline V gene. The CDR3 consists of 15 residues. V lost 4 bases and J lost 0, with 14 bases in between. The CDR3 loop reads CASSPRLQSSYEQYF. DNA for the CDR3: TGTGCCAGCAGCCCGCGGCTTCAGAGCTCCTACGAGCAGTACTTC.

The chain has TRBV9 and TRBJ2-3; the match to TRBD2 covers 9 bases. CDR3 length: 17 amino acids. Per the germline V gene, CDR1 is SGDLS and CDR2 is YYNGEE. The V and J ends lost 1 base and 3 bases, in that order; junction bases with no gene match: 9. The CDR3 nucleotides read TGTGCCAGCAGCGTAAGGGGTAGCGGGAGTAGGACAGATACGCAGTATTTT. Its translation is CASSVRGSGSRTDTQYF.

V is TRBV5-6 and J is TRBJ1-4, with D perhaps TRBD1 (5 bases). Trimming removed 0 bases from V and 3 bases from J, with 18 bases in between. The CDR3 consists of 18 residues. The germline gives CDR1 SGHDT, CDR2 YYEEEE. The CDR3 DNA follows: TGTGCCAGCAGCTTGGCCCTTCGGCAGGGCTGGGCTAATGAAAAACTGTTTTTT. Translation: CASSLALRQGWANEKLFF.

Notes on this clone: The identical CDR3 is also encoded by other nucleotide sequences in the sample. This rearrangement joins TRBV6-5 to TRBJ1-5; 7 bases align to TRBD1. The CDR3 runs to 12 residues. Germline CDR1 is MNHEY and CDR2 is SVGAGI. Trimming at V came to 6 bases and at J to 4 bases, leaving 0 bases not matched to a gene. The CDR3 region has the DNA TGTGCCAGCAGACAGGGGAATCAGCCCCAGCATTTT. This translates into CASRQGNQPQHF.

As DNA, the CDR3 is TGTGCCAGCGTTAGGGGGAACCAAGAGACCCAGTACTTC. It encodes CASVRGNQETQYF. The chain recombines TRBV7-9 with TRBJ2-5; a possible D gene is TRBD1 (6 bases). Trimming removed 8 bases at V and 0 bases at J, with 10 bases between. The CDR3 sequence is 13 residues long. Per the germline V gene, CDR1 is SEHNR and CDR2 is FQNEAQ (reference sequence).

This chain joins TRBV5-1 and TRBJ1-1; possible D gene TRBD1, 5 bases. The CDR3 is made up of 15 amino acids. The germline gives CDR1 SGHRS, CDR2 YFSETQ. V was pared by 2 bases and J by 6 bases, with 17 bases between. The CDR3 DNA reads TGCGCCAGCAGCTTCGGGGGTACCGGAACGGCTGAAGCTTTCTTT. As protein: CASSFGGTGTAEAFF.

This clone was seen a single time. At the DNA level, this CDR3 is encoded by other sequences in the same sample as well. This chain uses TRBV18 with TRBJ2-7, with D unresolved. Germline V CDR1 and CDR2: KGHSH, LQKENI. V lost 4 bases, J lost 2 bases, and 9 bases lay in between. This CDR3 spans 13 amino acids. This chain's CDR3 is CASSQTRAYEQYF. The CDR3 region has the DNA TGTGCCAGCTCACAAACCCGGGCCTACGAGCAGTACTTC.

Points on this clone: The same CDR3 is also encoded by other DNA sequences in this sample. The chain combines TRBV6-1 with TRBJ1-5; 8 bases fit TRBD1. Germline trimming cut 1 base from V and 4 bases from J; bases unmatched to any gene: 3. Germline V lookup: CDR1 MNHNS, CDR2 SASEGT. This CDR3 has 15 residues. CDR3 sequence reads: CASSEGTGKNQPQHF. In nucleotides, the CDR3 is TGTGCCAGCAGTGAAGGGACAGGGAAAAATCAGCCCCAGCATTTT.

This clone was seen a single time. A much larger clone lies one base from this, so it may be a read error. Other DNA sequences in this sample translate to the same CDR3. The chain is built from TRBV7-9 and TRBJ1-5; D is unclear. The V gene's germline CDR1 is SEHNR and CDR2 FQNEAQ (reference sequence). This CDR3 spans 13 amino acids. V was pared by 5 bases and J by 0 bases, with 5 bases between. The CDR3 protein is CASSQDSNQPQHF. The CDR3 nucleotides read TGTGCCAGCAGCCAAGATAGCAATCAGCCCCAGCATTTT.

The chain is built from TRBV9 and TRBJ1-5; D possibly corresponds to TRBD1 (5 bases). The V end was cut by 0 bases, the J end by 3 bases, with 10 bases between. CDR3 length equals 15 residues. Per the germline V gene, CDR1 is SGDLS and CDR2 is YYNGEE. CDR3 in amino acids: CASSVAVGANQPQHF. CDR3 in DNA: TGTGCCAGCAGCGTAGCTGTCGGGGCCAATCAGCCCCAGCATTTT.

V gene TRBV7-2 combines with J gene TRBJ2-1, with D possibly matching TRBD2 (5 bases). Germline V CDR1 and CDR2: SGHTA, FQGNSA. CDR3 length: 13 residues. V was shortened by 0 bases and J by 10 bases, with 10 bases between the two germline ends. The CDR3 reads CASSLARTGEQFF. As DNA, the CDR3 is TGTGCCAGCAGCTTAGCGAGGACTGGGGAGCAGTTCTTC.

The CDR3 sequence: CASSPVGWRDGDEQYF. The CDR3 nucleotides are TGTGCCAGCAGCCCTGTTGGTTGGCGGGACGGTGACGAGCAGTACTTC. The chain combines TRBV9 with TRBJ2-7; possibly TRBD2 for D (6 bases). The ends were cut back, 4 bases at V and 5 bases at J, with 22 bases in the middle. Germline values: CDR1 SGDLS, CDR2 YYNGEE. This CDR3 has 16 residues.

This chain uses TRBV5-1 with TRBJ1-5, with D maybe TRBD1 (6 bases). The CDR3 has 15 amino acids. Germline V gives CDR1 SGHRS, CDR2 YFSETQ. Trimming cost V 0 bases and J 5 bases, with 12 bases left between them. The CDR3 nucleotides read TGCGCCAGCAGCTTGGAAGGGGGGGCTTATCAGCCCCAGCATTTT. Translation: CASSLEGGAYQPQHF. Based on the CDR3 plus reference TRBV5-1 and TRBJ1-5, the full variable domain is KAGVTQTPRYLIKTRGQQVTLSCSPISGHRSVSWYQQTPGQGLQFLFEYFSETQRNKGNFPGRFSGRQFSNSRSEMNVSTLELGDSALYLCASSLEGGAYQPQHFGDGTRLSIL.

CDR3 in DNA: TGTGCCAGCAGTGAGCCTCCCGGAGACACCATATATTTT. Translation: CASSEPPGDTIYF. The chain couples TRBV25-1 to TRBJ1-3; D not resolved. Germline CDR1 reads MGHDK; CDR2 reads SYGVNS. V lost 3 bases, J lost 8 bases, and 11 bases lay in between. The CDR3 totals 13 residues.

This rearrangement joins TRBV5-1 to TRBJ1-5, with TRBD1 identical over 7 bases. V lost 5 bases, J lost 5 bases, and 7 bases stayed unmatched. This CDR3 region has 14 residues. Germline-derived CDR1 and CDR2 are SGHRS and YFSETQ. The CDR3 sequence: CASSSGTDDQPQHF. The CDR3 coding sequence is TGCGCCAGCAGTTCCGGGACAGACGATCAGCCCCAGCATTTT.

The V gene is TRBV20-1, the J gene TRBJ2-5, with D uncertain. There are 10 residues in the CDR3. V was shortened by 8 bases and J by 5 bases, with 9 bases between the two germline ends. Per germline, CDR1 DFQATT and CDR2 SNEGSKA (reference sequence). CDR3 in amino acids: CSLGAETQYF. The CDR3 region has the DNA TGCAGTCTTGGCGCGGAGACCCAGTACTTC.

V usage is TRBV6-5 and J usage is TRBJ1-2; D call uncertain. The length of the CDR3 is 13 residues. V was pared by 2 bases and J by 7 bases, with 11 bases between. Germline CDR1 reads MNHEY; CDR2 reads SVGAGI. The CDR3, as DNA: TGTGCCAGCAGTTACGGTGAAATCAGTGGCTACACCTTC. Translation gives CASSYGEISGYTF.

This clone was recorded at least ten times. This same CDR3 is encoded by further DNA sequences in the sample. The CDR3 DNA reads TGTGCCAGCAGTGCCCCCGGGACAGGGTGGTACGAGCAGTACTTC. Translated: CASSAPGTGWYEQYF. The chain couples TRBV28 to TRBJ2-7; 9 nucleotides line up with TRBD1. The trim removed 5 bases at V and 4 bases at J, leaving 9 bases unmatched. Germline V gene sequence: CDR1 MDHEN, CDR2 SYDVKM. The length of the CDR3 is 15 residues.

This sequence joins TRBV6-4 and TRBJ2-2; a weak D match, TRBD2 (6 bases). CDR3 length: 16 amino acids. Germline V gene lookup returns CDR1 MRHNA and CDR2 SNTAGT. Trimming shortened V by 4 bases and J by 1 base, and 13 bases separated the two germline ends. The CDR3 is CASSASAGLNTGELFF. The CDR3 DNA sequence: TGTGCCAGCAGTGCTTCTGCGGGGTTGAACACCGGGGAGCTGTTTTTT.

Regarding this clone: Other nucleotide sequences in the sample specify the same CDR3. The V gene is TRBV5-1, the J gene TRBJ2-7, with 9 bases lining up with TRBD1. With V trimmed by 4 bases and J by 1 base, 6 bases remained unmatched. The CDR3 is made up of 15 amino acids. Per the germline V gene, CDR1 is SGHRS and CDR2 is YFSETQ. The DNA of the CDR3 is TGCGCCAGCAGCACCGGGACAGGGCTTTCCTACGAGCAGTACTTC. This translates into CASSTGTGLSYEQYF.

The V call is TRBV11-2, the J call TRBJ2-4; D not resolved. The germline V gene encodes CDR1 SGHAT and CDR2 FQNNGV. The length of the CDR3 is 14 residues. V was shortened by 3 bases and J by 2 bases, with 8 bases between the two germline ends. The DNA for the CDR3 is TGTGCCAGCAGCTTGAGCGAACCCAAAAACATTCAGTACTTC. Protein product: CASSLSEPKNIQYF.